Listed below are T cell receptor beta chains from one sample, sequenced in a study of T cell responses to AZD1222 COVID-19 vaccine. The data were produced by immunoSEQ multiplex PCR, yet TCRdb's version contains in-frame clones alone and is incomplete. The sample comprises about 120,000 clones, about nine tenths of which are singletons, and roughly 4.7% rests with the top ten. Source: peripheral blood, taken on day 0 of AZD1222 vaccination. These receptors came from an adult in good health. Both conserved end residues are part of each CDR3. D genes are given only for firm matches. The listing skips clone size in some rows; elsewhere it reads once, few, many or a size class.

cdr3_length d_call j_call v_call clone_size cdr3_nt cdr3_aa
15 . TRBJ1-2 TRBV7-9 . TGTGCCAGCAGCATCGAATCCCGGGACGCTAATGGCTACACCTTC CASSIESRDANGYTF
12 . TRBJ1-2 TRBV5-6 . TGTGCCAGCAGCTTGGACAGCTATGGCTACACCTTC CASSLDSYGYTF
15 TRBD1 TRBJ2-2 TRBV28 once TGTGCCAGTGAAACCGGGACAGGTTATTCCGGGGAGCTGTTTTTT CASETGTGYSGELFF
13 . TRBJ2-7 TRBV12-3/TRBV12-4 . TGTGCCAGCAGGGACGGGCCCCCCTACGAGCAGTACTTC CASRDGPPYEQYF
16 . TRBJ1-3 TRBV6-5 . TGTGCCAGCAGTTACTCTGGCAGCACCTCTGGAAACACCATATATTTT CASSYSGSTSGNTIYF
15 TRBD1 TRBJ1-2 TRBV9 . TGTGCCAGCAGCCCCGGGGACAGGGCAATCAATGGCTACACCTTC CASSPGDRAINGYTF
14 TRBD1 TRBJ1-2 TRBV11-1 . TGTGCCAGCAGCCCACAGGGGATTGGCTATGGCTACACCTTC CASSPQGIGYGYTF
14 . TRBJ1-4 TRBV12-5 . TGTGCTAGTGGTTTGGGAACAGTAAATGAAAAACTGTTTTTT CASGLGTVNEKLFF
15 . TRBJ2-7 TRBV19 . TGTGCCAGTAGTACCTGGGTCGGGAGCTCCTACGAGCAGTACTTC CASSTWVGSSYEQYF
16 . TRBJ1-6 TRBV15 . TGTGCCACCAGCAGAGATACCGGGACGGGGAATTCACCCCTCCACTTT CATSRDTGTGNSPLHF
15 . TRBJ1-6 TRBV6-5 . TGTGCCAGCACTCCTCGGGGCACAGGAAATTCACCCCTCCACTTT CASTPRGTGNSPLHF
13 . TRBJ2-5 TRBV7-2 . TGTGCCAGCAGCTTAGGCACTCAAGAGACCCAGTACTTC CASSLGTQETQYF
14 . TRBJ1-1 TRBV12-5 . TGTGCTAGTGGTTTGTTAAGAAAGGGGACTGAAGCTTTCTTT CASGLLRKGTEAFF
15 TRBD1 TRBJ1-1 TRBV7-9 few TGTGCCAGCAGCCAGCGACAGGGCTTGAACACTGAAGCTTTCTTT CASSQRQGLNTEAFF
12 . TRBJ1-3 TRBV7-9 . TGTGCCAGCAGCTTATCTGGGAACACCATATATTTT CASSLSGNTIYF
14 . TRBJ2-7 TRBV6-2/TRBV6-3 . TGTGCCAGCAGTTACTCGAGTGGGTTTGCCGAGCAGTACTTC CASSYSSGFAEQYF
17 TRBD1 TRBJ2-3 TRBV10-3 . TGTGCCATCAGTGACCCCGGGACAGGGCTTAGGACAGATACGCAGTATTTT CAISDPGTGLRTDTQYF
11 . TRBJ1-1 TRBV30 . TGTGCCTGGAGTCGAGGGAGTGAAGCTTTCTTT CAWSRGSEAFF
15 TRBD2 TRBJ2-5 TRBV6-5 . TGTGCCAGCAGTTACTCAGCGGGGGGGCCAGAGACCCAGTACTTC CASSYSAGGPETQYF
11 . TRBJ2-1 TRBV12-3/TRBV12-4 . TGTGCCAGCAGTTTATCCCATGAGCAGTTCTTC CASSLSHEQFF
12 . TRBJ1-5 TRBV18 . TGTGCCAGCCTCCATTCGACTCAGCCCCAGCATTTT CASLHSTQPQHF
15 . TRBJ1-5 TRBV28 . TGTGCCAGCAGTTCCCGGGCCACCAAAAATCAGCCCCAGCATTTT CASSSRATKNQPQHF
14 . TRBJ2-2 TRBV6-5 once TGTGCCAGCAGTTACTCCCCTTTGGGCGGGGAGCTGTTTTTT CASSYSPLGGELFF
15 TRBD2 TRBJ2-1 TRBV7-2 . TGTGCCAGCAGCTTATACCTAGCGGGCCACAATGAGCAGTTCTTC CASSLYLAGHNEQFF
16 TRBD1 TRBJ1-5 TRBV30 . TGTGCCTGGAGTACCACAGGGGGTACGTTCAATCAGCCCCAGCATTTT CAWSTTGGTFNQPQHF
16 . TRBJ1-3 TRBV7-2 . TGTGCCAGCAGCTCGAGACAGGCGGCCGATGGAAACACCATATATTTT CASSSRQAADGNTIYF
12 . TRBJ2-1 TRBV4-1 . TGCGCCAGCAGCCAAACTGACAATGAGCAGTTCTTC CASSQTDNEQFF
14 TRBD1 TRBJ1-6 TRBV18 few TGTGCCAGCTCACCGACAGGGATAGATTCACCCCTCCACTTT CASSPTGIDSPLHF
17 . TRBJ2-3 TRBV7-9 . TGTGCCAGCAGCTTAGGGTGGGCGGGGGCCCTCACAGATACGCAGTATTTT CASSLGWAGALTDTQYF
11 . TRBJ2-2 TRBV11-2 once TGTGCCAGCAGCTTATCCGGGGAGCTGTTTTTT CASSLSGELFF
13 . TRBJ1-5 TRBV30 . TGTGCCTGGAGTCAAGGGCCTAATCAGCCCCAGCATTTT CAWSQGPNQPQHF
15 TRBD1 TRBJ1-2 TRBV6-5 . TGTGCCAGCAGGAACCACAGGGGGACAGCCTATGGCTACACCTTC CASRNHRGTAYGYTF
14 . TRBJ1-3 TRBV19 . TGTGCCAGTAGTATACAGGGAGGGGGAAACACCATATATTTT CASSIQGGGNTIYF
12 . TRBJ1-1 TRBV5-4 . TGTGCCAGCAGCTTGGTGAACACTGAAGCTTTCTTT CASSLVNTEAFF
13 . TRBJ1-2 TRBV7-2 . TGTGCCAGCAGCTTACGGACCGCCGCTGGCTACACCTTC CASSLRTAAGYTF
16 . TRBJ2-1 TRBV3-1/TRBV3-2 . TGTGCCAGCAGCCAAGGCCCCCTTAGGCTAGCGCGGGAGCAGTTCTTC CASSQGPLRLAREQFF
16 . TRBJ2-5 TRBV7-3 . TGTGCCAGCAGCTCCGCCCCGAGGCCGGTTGTGGAGACCCAGTACTTC CASSSAPRPVVETQYF
12 . TRBJ2-2 TRBV9 . TGTGCCAGCAGCGTAGCCACCGGGGAGCTGTTTTTT CASSVATGELFF
16 . TRBJ1-4 TRBV11-2 once TGTGCCAGCAGCTTCGCCGGGCCAGCTGGGGGTGAAAAACTGTTTTTT CASSFAGPAGGEKLFF
13 . TRBJ2-7 TRBV28 . TGTGCCAGCAGTTTATTTAGGGGGGTGGTGTTTTACTTC CASSLFRGVVFYF
14 . TRBJ1-2 TRBV6-5 . TGTGCCAGCACCGCGGAGGGAGCCTGGTATGGCTACACCTTC CASTAEGAWYGYTF
14 TRBD1 TRBJ1-5 TRBV6-5 . TGTGCCAGCAGAGGGACAGGGAGAGGTCAGCCCCAGCATTTT CASRGTGRGQPQHF
13 . TRBJ2-3 TRBV15 . TGTGCCACCAGCAGCCGTCACACAGATACGCAGTATTTT CATSSRHTDTQYF
14 TRBD1 TRBJ2-3 TRBV7-7 . TGTGCCAGCAGCTCGGGACAGGGGGTAGATACGCAGTATTTT CASSSGQGVDTQYF
13 TRBD1 TRBJ1-2 TRBV6-4 . TGTGCCAGCAGTGACCGACAGGGGGGAGGCTACACCTTC CASSDRQGGGYTF